The entry below describes one TCR beta chain. This clone appeared a single time. The target of this receptor is not known. Per-base quality was not reported, and no clone a single base away is much larger than it. V is reduced by 4 bases and J by 3 bases, leaving a spacing of 20 bases between them. CDR1 and CDR2, per the germline V gene, are SGHRS and YFSETQ. From cysteine to phenylalanine, the CDR3 is 16 amino acids long. Only CDR3 DNA is held: 48 bases, read in frame from base 1. Library preparation was by the immunoSEQ multiplex PCR assay. TCRdb took this table from immuneACCESS and kept in-frame rearrangements with V and J called. Such tables lack part of the clones; where checked against another copy, unresolved V genes explain under half of the gap, and the rest is unexplained. This sample lists approximately 85,000 clones; 94% were detected once. The top ten clonotypes cover approximately 0.26% of the sample.

The data derive from a study of technical replicates of blood from a few donors (dated by TCRdb to 2016 to 2017). This clonotype was sampled from a human donor in good health. Sequenced input: T cells isolated from PBMCs. The rearranged chain carries TRBV5-1 and TRBJ2-7; the D gene is perhaps TRBD2, from 6 matching bases. The base sequence is TGCGCCAGCAGCCCCGGATCAGGCGGGGACCACTACGAGCAGTACTTC. Its protein product is CASSPGSGGDHYEQYF.